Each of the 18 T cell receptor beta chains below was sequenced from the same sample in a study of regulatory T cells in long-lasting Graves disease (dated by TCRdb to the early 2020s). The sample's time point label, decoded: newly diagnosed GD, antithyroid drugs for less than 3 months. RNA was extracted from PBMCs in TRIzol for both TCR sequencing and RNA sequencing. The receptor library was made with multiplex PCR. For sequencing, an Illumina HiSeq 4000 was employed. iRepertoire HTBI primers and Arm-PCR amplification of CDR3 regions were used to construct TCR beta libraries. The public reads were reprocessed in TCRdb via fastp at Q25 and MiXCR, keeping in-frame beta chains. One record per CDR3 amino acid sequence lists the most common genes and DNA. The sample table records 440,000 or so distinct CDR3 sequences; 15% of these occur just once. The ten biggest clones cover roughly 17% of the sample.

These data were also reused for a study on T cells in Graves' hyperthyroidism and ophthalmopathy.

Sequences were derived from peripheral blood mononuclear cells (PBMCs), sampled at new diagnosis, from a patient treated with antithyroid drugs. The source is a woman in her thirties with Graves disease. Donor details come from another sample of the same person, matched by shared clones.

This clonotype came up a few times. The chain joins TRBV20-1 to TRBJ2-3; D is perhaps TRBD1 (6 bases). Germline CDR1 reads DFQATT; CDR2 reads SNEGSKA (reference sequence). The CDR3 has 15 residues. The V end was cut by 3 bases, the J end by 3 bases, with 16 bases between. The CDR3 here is CSARELTGDTDTQYF. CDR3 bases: TGCAGTGCTAGGGAATTGACAGGCGATACAGATACGCAGTATTTT.

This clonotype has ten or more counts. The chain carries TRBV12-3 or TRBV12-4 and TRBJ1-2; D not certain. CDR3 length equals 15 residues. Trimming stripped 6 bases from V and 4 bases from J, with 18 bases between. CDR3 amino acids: CASSPFLRWVYGYTF. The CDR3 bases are TGTGCCAGCAGCCCGTTCCTAAGATGGGTCTATGGCTACACCTTC.

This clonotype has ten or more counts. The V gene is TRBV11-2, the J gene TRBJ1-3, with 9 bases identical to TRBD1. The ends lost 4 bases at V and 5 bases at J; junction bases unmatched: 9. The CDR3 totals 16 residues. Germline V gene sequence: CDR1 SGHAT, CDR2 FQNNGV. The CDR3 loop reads CASSSNTGGRRNTIYF. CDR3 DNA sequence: TGTGCCAGCAGCTCAAATACAGGGGGCAGAAGAAACACCATATATTTT.

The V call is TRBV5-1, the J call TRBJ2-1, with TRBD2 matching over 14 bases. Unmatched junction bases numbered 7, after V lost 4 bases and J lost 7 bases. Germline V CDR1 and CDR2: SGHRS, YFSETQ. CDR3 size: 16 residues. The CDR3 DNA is TGCGCCAGCAGCGGCGGGACTAGCGGGAGTAAGAATGAGCAGTTCTTC. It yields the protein CASSGGTSGSKNEQFF.

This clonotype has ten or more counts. The CDR3 reads CASSGKWDTEAFF. In nucleotides, the CDR3 is TGTGCCAGCAGTGGAAAGTGGGACACTGAAGCTTTCTTT. The chain is built from TRBV28 and TRBJ1-1; D remains unclear. The ends were cut back, 5 bases at V and 3 bases at J, with 10 bases in the middle. Germline CDR1 is MDHEN and CDR2 is SYDVKM. The CDR3 covers 13 residues.

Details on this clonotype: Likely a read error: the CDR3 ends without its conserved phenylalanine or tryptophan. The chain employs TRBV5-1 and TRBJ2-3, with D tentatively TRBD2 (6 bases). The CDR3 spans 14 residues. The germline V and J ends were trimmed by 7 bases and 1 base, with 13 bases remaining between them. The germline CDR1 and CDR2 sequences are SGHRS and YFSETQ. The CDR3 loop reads CASLAREGTDTQYL. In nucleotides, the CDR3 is TGCGCCAGCTTGGCAAGGGAGGGCACAGATACGCAGTATTTG.

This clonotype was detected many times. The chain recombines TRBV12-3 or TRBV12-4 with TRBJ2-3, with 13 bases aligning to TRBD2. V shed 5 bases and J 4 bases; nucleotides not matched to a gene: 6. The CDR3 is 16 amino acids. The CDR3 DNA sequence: TGTGCCAGCAGTCCTGGACTAGCGGGAGAATCAGATACGCAGTATTTT. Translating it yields CASSPGLAGESDTQYF.

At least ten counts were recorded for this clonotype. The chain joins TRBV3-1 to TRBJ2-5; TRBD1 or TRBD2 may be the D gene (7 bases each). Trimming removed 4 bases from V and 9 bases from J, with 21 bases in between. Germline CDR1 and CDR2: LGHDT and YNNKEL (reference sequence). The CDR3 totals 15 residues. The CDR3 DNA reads TGTGCCAGCAGCCGGACAGGTGCAGGGGAGGGGTCCCAGTACTTC. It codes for CASSRTGAGEGSQYF.

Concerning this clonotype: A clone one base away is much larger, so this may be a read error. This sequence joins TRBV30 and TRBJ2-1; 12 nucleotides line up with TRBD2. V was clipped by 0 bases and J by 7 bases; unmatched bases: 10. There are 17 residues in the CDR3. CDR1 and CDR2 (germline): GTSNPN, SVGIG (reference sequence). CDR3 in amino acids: CAWSVSPSGRAGNEQFF. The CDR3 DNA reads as TGTGCCTGGAGTGTCTCCCCTAGCGGGAGGGCCGGGAATGAGCAGTTCTTC.

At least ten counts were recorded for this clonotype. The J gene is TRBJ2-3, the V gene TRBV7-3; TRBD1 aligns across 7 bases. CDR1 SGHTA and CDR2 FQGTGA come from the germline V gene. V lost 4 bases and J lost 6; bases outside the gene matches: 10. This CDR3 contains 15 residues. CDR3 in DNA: TGTGCCAGCAGCTCCAGACAGGGAACAACGGATACGCAGTATTTT. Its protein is CASSSRQGTTDTQYF.

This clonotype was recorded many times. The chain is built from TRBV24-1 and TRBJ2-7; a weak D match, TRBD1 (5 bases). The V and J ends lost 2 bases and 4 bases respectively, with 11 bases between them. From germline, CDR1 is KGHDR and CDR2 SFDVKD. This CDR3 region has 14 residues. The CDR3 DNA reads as TGTGCCACCAGTGATTCGTCCAGGGCGTACGAGCAGTACTTC. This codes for CATSDSSRAYEQYF.

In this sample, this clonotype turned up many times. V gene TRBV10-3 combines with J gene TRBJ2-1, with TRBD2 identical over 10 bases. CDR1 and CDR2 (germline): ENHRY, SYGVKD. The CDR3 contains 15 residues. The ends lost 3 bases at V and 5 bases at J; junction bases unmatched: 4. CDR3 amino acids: CAISEGLAEDNEQFF. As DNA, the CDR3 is TGTGCCATCAGTGAAGGACTAGCGGAGGACAATGAGCAGTTCTTC.

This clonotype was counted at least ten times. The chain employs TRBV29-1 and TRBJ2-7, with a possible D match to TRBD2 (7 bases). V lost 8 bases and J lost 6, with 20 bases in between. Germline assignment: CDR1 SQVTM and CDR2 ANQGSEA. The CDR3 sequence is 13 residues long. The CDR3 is CSTLGGQGFEQYF. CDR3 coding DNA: TGCAGCACGCTCGGGGGGCAGGGCTTCGAGCAGTACTTC.

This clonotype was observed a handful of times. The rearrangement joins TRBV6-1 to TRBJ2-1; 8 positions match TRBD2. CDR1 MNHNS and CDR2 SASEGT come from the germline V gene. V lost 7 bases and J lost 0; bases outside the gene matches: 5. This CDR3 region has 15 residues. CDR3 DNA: TGTGCCAGCAAACTAGCGGTTGACTCCTACAATGAGCAGTTCTTC. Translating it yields CASKLAVDSYNEQFF.

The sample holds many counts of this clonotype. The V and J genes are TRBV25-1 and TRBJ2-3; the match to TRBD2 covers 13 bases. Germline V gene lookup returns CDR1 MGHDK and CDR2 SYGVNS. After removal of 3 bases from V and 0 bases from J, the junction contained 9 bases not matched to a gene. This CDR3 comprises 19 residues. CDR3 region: CASSDTSGRALSSTDTQYF. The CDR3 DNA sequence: TGTGCCAGCAGTGATACTAGCGGGAGGGCCCTTTCTAGCACAGATACGCAGTATTTT.

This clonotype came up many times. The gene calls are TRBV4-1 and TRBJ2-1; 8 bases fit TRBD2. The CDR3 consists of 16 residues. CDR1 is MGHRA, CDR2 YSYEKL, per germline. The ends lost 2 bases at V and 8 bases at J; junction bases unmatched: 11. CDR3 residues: CASSQPDGTSLYEQFF. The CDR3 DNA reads TGCGCCAGCAGCCAACCAGACGGGACTAGTCTCTATGAGCAGTTCTTC.

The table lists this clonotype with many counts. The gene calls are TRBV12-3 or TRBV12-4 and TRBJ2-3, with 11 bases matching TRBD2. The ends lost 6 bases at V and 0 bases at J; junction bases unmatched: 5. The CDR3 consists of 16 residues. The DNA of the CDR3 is TGTGCCAGCAGCCCGACTAGCGGGACTAGCACAGATACGCAGTATTTT. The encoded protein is CASSPTSGTSTDTQYF.

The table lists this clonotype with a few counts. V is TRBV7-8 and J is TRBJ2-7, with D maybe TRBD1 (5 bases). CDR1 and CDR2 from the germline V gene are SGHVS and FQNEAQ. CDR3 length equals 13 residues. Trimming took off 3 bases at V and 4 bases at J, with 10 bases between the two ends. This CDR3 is CASSLTATYEQYF. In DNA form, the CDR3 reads TGTGCCAGCAGCTTGACAGCGACTTACGAGCAGTACTTC.